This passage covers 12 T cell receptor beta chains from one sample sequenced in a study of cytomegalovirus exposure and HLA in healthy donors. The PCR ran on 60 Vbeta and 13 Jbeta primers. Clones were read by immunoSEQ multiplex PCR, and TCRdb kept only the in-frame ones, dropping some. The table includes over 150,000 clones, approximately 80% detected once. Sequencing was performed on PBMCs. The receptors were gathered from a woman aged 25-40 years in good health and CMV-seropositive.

CDR3 sequence reads: CASRHRDRENQPQHF. The CDR3 DNA reads TGTGCCAGCAGGCATCGGGACAGGGAAAATCAGCCCCAGCATTTT. This chain uses TRBV6-5 with TRBJ1-5; 9 bases map to TRBD1. This CDR3 contains 15 residues. Germline CDR1 MNHEY, CDR2 SVGAGI. J gave up 4 bases and V 6 bases, and 7 bases lay outside the gene matches.

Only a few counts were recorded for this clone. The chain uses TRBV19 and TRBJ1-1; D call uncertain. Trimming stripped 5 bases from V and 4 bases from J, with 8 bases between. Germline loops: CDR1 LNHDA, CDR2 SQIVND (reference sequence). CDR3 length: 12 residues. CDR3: CASSFGSTEAFF. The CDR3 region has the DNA TGTGCCAGTAGTTTCGGGAGCACTGAAGCTTTCTTT.

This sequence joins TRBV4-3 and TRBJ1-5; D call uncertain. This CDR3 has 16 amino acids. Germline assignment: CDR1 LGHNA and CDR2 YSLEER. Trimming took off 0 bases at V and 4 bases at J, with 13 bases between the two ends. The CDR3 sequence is CASSQEIHQANQPQHF. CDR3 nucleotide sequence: TGCGCCAGCAGCCAAGAAATACACCAGGCGAATCAGCCCCAGCATTTT.

CDR3 DNA: TGTGCCAGCAGCTTGCAGGGACAGACAGGGGAGCAGTTCTTC. This codes for CASSLQGQTGEQFF. The V gene is TRBV5-5, the J gene TRBJ2-1, with 7 nucleotides matching TRBD1. Germline lookup yields CDR1 SGHKS and CDR2 YYEKEE (reference sequence). Trimming at V came to 1 base and at J to 10 bases, leaving 8 bases not matched to a gene. CDR3 length: 14 residues.

The CDR3 sequence: CASSEGTGINYGYTF. CDR3 coding DNA: TGTGCCAGCAGTGAAGGGACAGGAATTAACTATGGCTACACCTTC. V is TRBV6-1 and J is TRBJ1-2, with 7 bases lining up with TRBD1. This CDR3 spans 15 amino acids. The J segment lost 1 base and the V segment lost 1 base, leaving 3 bases of the junction unmatched. Germline CDR1 MNHNS, CDR2 SASEGT.

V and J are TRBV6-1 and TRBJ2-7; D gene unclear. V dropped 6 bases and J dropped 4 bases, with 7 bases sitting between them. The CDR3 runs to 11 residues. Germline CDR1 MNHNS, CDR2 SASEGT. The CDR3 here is CASSERYEQYF. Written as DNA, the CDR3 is TGTGCCAGCAGCGAGAGATACGAGCAGTACTTC.

The CDR3 sequence: CASSVDRGRFEQYF. For the CDR3, the DNA is TGTGCCAGCAGCGTGGACAGGGGGCGGTTCGAGCAGTACTTC. The J gene is TRBJ2-7, the V gene TRBV5-4; 11 nucleotides line up with TRBD1. With 4 bases clipped from V and 6 bases from J, the junction kept 6 bases outside the gene matches. This CDR3 is 14 amino acids long. Germline V gene data show CDR1 as SGHNT and CDR2 as YYREEE (reference sequence). The full variable domain, rest sourced from reference TRBV5-4 and TRBJ2-7, is ETGVTQSPTHLIKTRGQQVTLRCSSQSGHNTVSWYQQALGQGPQFIFQYYREEENGRGNFPPRFSGLQFPNYSSELNVNALELDDSALYLCASSVDRGRFEQYFGPGTRLTVT.

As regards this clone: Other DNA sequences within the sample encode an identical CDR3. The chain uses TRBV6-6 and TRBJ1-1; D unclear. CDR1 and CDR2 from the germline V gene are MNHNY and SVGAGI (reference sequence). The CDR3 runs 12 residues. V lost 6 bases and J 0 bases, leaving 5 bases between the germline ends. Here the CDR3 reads CASSLLNTEAFF. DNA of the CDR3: TGTGCCAGCAGCCTATTGAACACTGAAGCTTTCTTT.

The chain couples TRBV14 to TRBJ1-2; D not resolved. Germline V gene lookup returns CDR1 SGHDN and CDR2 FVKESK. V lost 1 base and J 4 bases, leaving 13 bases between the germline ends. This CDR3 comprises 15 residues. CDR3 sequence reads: CASSQGEFDGYGYTF. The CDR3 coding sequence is TGTGCCAGCAGCCAAGGGGAGTTCGACGGCTATGGCTACACCTTC. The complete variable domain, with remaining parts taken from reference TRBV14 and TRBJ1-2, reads EAGVTQFPSHSVIEKGQTVTLRCDPISGHDNLYWYRRVMGKEIKFLLHFVKESKQDESGMPNNRFLAERTGGTYSTLKVQPAELEDSGVYFCASSQGEFDGYGYTFGSGTRLTVV.

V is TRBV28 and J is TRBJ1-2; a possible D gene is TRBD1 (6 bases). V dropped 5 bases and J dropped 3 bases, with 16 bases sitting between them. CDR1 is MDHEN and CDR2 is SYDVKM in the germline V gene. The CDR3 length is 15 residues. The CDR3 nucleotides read TGTGCCAGCAGTGATACCTCTCGACAGGACTATGGCTACACCTTC. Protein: CASSDTSRQDYGYTF.

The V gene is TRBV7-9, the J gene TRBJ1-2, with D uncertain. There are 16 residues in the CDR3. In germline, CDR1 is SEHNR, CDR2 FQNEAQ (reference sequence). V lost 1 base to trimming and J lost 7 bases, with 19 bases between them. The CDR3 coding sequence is TGTGCCAGCAGCTTAGAGCGGGTCCATACATCTTCTGGCTACACCTTC. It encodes CASSLERVHTSSGYTF.

CDR3 sequence (DNA): TGTGCCAGCAGCATTCCGGGACTCCCTAACGAGCAGTACTTC. Protein product: CASSIPGLPNEQYF. The V and J genes are TRBV11-2 and TRBJ2-7, with a tentative D call TRBD2 (6 bases). The CDR3 runs 14 residues. Germline loops: CDR1 SGHAT, CDR2 FQNNGV. The germline V and J ends were trimmed by 5 bases and 5 bases, with 16 bases remaining between them.